This T cell receptor beta chain originates from a study of T cell clonotyping in hematopoietic cell transplantation. The table came from immunoSEQ multiplex PCR; TCRdb's copy has only in-frame clones and leaves some out. Of about 36,000 clones detected, 88% appear once; the ten largest clones hold roughly 1.8%. This CDR3 has 14 amino acids. V gave up 1 base and J gave up 0 bases, with 4 bases separating them. The germline gives CDR1 SGHTA, CDR2 FQGNSA. The TCR originated in a woman aged 40 to 55 in good health. Some clones in this sample may be carry-over from other donors' samples. Sequencing input: peripheral blood mononuclear cells. The chain employs TRBV7-2 and TRBJ1-5, with D unclear. The CDR3 protein is CASSLGYSNQPQHF. CDR3 DNA sequence: TGTGCCAGCAGCTTAGGATATAGCAATCAGCCCCAGCATTTT.